These 6 T cell receptor beta chains were sequenced from one sample in a study of blood T cell repertoires in COVID-19. Some clones are missing from TCRdb's copy, which holds only in-frame ones; the method was immunoSEQ multiplex PCR. The sample lists a few hundred thousand clones, 92% seen once, with less than 20% in the top ten. The material sequenced was PBMCs or T cells enriched from blood (not recorded which). All receptors derive from a woman in her 30s who had recovered from COVID-19.

The chain is built from TRBV14 and TRBJ1-5; weak D call: TRBD1 (5 bases). CDR3 length: 18 residues. CDR1 is SGHDN and CDR2 is FVKESK in the germline V gene. Trimming left V 0 bases short and J 0 bases short, with 15 bases between. CDR3 sequence reads: CASSQDLTGNYSNQPQHF. In DNA, the CDR3 is TGTGCCAGCAGCCAAGATTTAACAGGTAATTATAGCAATCAGCCCCAGCATTTT.

This rearrangement joins TRBV11-3 to TRBJ1-1; 9 nucleotides agree with TRBD1. V dropped 6 bases and J dropped 11; count of bases not matched to a gene: 7. CDR1 SGHNT and CDR2 YENEEA come from the germline V gene. The CDR3 loop spans 12 amino acids. The CDR3 loop is CASSSTGGSAFF. In DNA form, the CDR3 reads TGTGCCAGCAGTTCTACAGGGGGCTCGGCTTTCTTT.

The chain employs TRBV4-2 and TRBJ1-4; D might be TRBD1 (6 bases). Germline V gene data show CDR1 as LGHNA and CDR2 as YNFKEQ. With 5 bases removed from V and 8 bases from J, the gap between germline ends came to 21 bases. The CDR3 extends over 16 amino acids. CDR3 coding DNA: TGTGCCAGCAGCTTCAAGCGGGGGCTAGAGGGGGAAAAACTGTTTTTT. Its translation: CASSFKRGLEGEKLFF.

The V call is TRBV27, the J call TRBJ2-7, with TRBD2 matching 10 bases. The ends lost 6 bases at V and 0 bases at J; junction bases unmatched: 2. The CDR3 sequence is 14 residues long. Germline CDR1 is MNHEY and CDR2 is SMNVEV (reference sequence). The CDR3 DNA follows: TGTGCCAGCAGCCTAGCGGGGGTCTCCTACGAGCAGTACTTC. This translates into CASSLAGVSYEQYF.

The chain employs TRBV3-1 (or the pseudogene TRBV3-2) and TRBJ2-3; 13 nucleotides match TRBD2. Trimming at V came to 1 base and at J to 7 bases, leaving 5 bases not matched to a gene. Germline-derived CDR1 and CDR2 are LGHDT and YNNKEL (reference sequence). This CDR3 has 16 amino acids. CDR3 protein: CASSQARTSGRHTQYF. CDR3 coding DNA: TGTGCCAGCAGCCAAGCCCGGACTAGCGGGAGACATACGCAGTATTTT.

The gene calls are TRBV12-3 or TRBV12-4 and TRBJ1-1; D gene ambiguous. Between the trimmed V and J ends, which lost 6 bases and 10 bases, there was a span of 15 bases. The CDR3 has 12 amino acids. The CDR3 nucleotides are TGTGCCAGCAGGCACGACATGGCGGGAGCTTTCTTT. It specifies CASRHDMAGAFF.